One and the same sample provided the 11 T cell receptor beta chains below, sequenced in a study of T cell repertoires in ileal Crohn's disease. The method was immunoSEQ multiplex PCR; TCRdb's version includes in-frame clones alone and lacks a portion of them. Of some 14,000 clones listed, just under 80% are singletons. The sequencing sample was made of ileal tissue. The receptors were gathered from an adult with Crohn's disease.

For the CDR3, the DNA is TGTGCCAGCAGCGTCGGGGGGAACTCCTACAATGAGCAGTTCTTC. Translating it yields CASSVGGNSYNEQFF. This chain uses TRBV9 with TRBJ2-1; 7 bases line up with TRBD2. V lost 2 bases and J lost 0; bases outside the gene matches: 2. Germline assignment: CDR1 SGDLS and CDR2 YYNGEE. The CDR3 has 15 amino acids.

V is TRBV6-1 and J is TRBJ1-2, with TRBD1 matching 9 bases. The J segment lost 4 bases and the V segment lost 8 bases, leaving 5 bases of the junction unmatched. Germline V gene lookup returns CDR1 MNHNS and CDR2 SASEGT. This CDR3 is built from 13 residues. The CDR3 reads CASRDRAAYGYTF. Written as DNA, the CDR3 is TGTGCCAGCCGGGACAGGGCAGCCTATGGCTACACCTTC.

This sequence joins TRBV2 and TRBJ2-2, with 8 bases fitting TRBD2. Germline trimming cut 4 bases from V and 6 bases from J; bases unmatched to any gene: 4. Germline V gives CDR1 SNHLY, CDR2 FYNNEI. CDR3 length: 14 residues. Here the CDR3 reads CASSVRGAAGELFF. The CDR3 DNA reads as TGTGCCAGCAGTGTGCGGGGGGCCGCCGGGGAGCTGTTTTTT.

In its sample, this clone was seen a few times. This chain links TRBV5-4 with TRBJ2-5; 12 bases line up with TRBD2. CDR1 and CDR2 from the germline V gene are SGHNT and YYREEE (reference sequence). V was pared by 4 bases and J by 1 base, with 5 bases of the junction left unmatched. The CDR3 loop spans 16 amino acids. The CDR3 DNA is TGTGCCAGCAGCCCGAGACTAGCGGGGGCCCAAGAGACCCAGTACTTC. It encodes CASSPRLAGAQETQYF.

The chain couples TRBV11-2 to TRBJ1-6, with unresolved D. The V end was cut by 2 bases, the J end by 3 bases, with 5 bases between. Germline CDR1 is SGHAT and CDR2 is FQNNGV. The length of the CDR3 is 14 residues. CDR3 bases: TGTGCCAGCAGCTTAAACAACTATAATTCACCCCTCCACTTT. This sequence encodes CASSLNNYNSPLHF.

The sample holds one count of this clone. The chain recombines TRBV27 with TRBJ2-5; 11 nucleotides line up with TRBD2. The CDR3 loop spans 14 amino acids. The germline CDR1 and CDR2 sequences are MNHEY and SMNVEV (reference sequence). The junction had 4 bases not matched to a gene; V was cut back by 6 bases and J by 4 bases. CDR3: CASRRLAGTETQYF. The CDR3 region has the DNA TGTGCCAGCAGGCGACTAGCGGGGACAGAGACCCAGTACTTC.

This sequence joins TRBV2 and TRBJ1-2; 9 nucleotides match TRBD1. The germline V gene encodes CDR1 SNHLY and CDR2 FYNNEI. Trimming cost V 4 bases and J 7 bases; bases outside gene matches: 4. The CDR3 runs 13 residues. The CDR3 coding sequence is TGTGCCAGCAGTGGCACAGGGGGCTTTGGCTACACCTTC. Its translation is CASSGTGGFGYTF.

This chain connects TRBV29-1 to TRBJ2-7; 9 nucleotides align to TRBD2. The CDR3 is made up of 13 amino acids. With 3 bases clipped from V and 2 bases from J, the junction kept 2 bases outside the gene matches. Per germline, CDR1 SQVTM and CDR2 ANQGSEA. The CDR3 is CSVEPSGAYEQYF. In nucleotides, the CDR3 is TGCAGCGTTGAGCCTAGCGGGGCCTACGAGCAGTACTTC.

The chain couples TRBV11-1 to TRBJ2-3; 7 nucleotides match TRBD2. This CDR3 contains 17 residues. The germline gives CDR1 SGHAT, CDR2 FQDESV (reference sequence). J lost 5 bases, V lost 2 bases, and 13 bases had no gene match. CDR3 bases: TGTGCCAGCAGCTTACAGCTGGGGGGAGGGCCAGTAGATACGCAGTATTTT. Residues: CASSLQLGGGPVDTQYF.

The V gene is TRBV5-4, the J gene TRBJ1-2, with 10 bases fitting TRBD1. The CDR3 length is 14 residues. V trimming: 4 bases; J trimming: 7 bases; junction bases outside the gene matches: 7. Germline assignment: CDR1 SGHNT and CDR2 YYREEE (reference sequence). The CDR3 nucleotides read TGTGCCAGCAGCACGGGACAGGGGATGGGTGGCTACACCTTC. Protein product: CASSTGQGMGGYTF.

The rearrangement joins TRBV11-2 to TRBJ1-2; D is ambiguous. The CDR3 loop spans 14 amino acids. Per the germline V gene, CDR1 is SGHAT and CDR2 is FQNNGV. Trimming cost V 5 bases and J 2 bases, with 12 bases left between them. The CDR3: CASSKDMQNYGYTF. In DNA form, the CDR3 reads TGTGCCAGCAGCAAAGACATGCAAAACTATGGCTACACCTTC. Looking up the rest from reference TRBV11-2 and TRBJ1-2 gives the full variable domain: EAGVAQSPRYKIIEKRQSVAFWCNPISGHATLYWYQQILGQGPKLLIQFQNNGVVDDSQLPKDRFSAERLKGVDSTLKIQPAKLEDSAVYLCASSKDMQNYGYTFGSGTRLTVV.